This TCR beta chain was sequenced during a study of T-cell reconstitution after alpha-beta-depleted transplantation in children. Study-level results: Newly made T cells mostly supplied T-cell counts and diversity one year after transplant. Several hundred expanded graft clones reportedly supplied alpha-beta T cells about two months after transplant. Surviving recipient T cells and thymic progenitors produced the high day-60 TCRbeta diversity seen in some patients.

Preparation of the TCRbeta library involved a method that used unique molecular identifiers. TCRdb reanalysed the PCR reads using MiXCR and keeps one entry per CDR3 protein. The sample includes 480,000 or so distinct CDR3 sequences, 8% to 11% of them seen just once. This clonotype was recorded many times. Its specificity is not known. Deletions cut 4 bases from V and 7 bases from J, with 14 bases between. Per the germline V gene, CDR1 is SGHKS and CDR2 is YYEKEE (reference sequence). The CDR3 is 13 residues long. The chain carries TRBV5-5 and TRBJ1-1; D perhaps matches TRBD1 (6 bases). The receptor was isolated from a child aged 2 to 9 with inherited bone marrow failure, due to receive a stem cell transplant. The sample was PBMCs, taken before TCRalphabeta/CD19-depleted stem cell transplant. CDR3 loop: CASSSSGAGEAFF. The CDR3 DNA is TGTGCCAGCAGCAGCTCAGGGGCCGGTGAAGCTTTCTTT.